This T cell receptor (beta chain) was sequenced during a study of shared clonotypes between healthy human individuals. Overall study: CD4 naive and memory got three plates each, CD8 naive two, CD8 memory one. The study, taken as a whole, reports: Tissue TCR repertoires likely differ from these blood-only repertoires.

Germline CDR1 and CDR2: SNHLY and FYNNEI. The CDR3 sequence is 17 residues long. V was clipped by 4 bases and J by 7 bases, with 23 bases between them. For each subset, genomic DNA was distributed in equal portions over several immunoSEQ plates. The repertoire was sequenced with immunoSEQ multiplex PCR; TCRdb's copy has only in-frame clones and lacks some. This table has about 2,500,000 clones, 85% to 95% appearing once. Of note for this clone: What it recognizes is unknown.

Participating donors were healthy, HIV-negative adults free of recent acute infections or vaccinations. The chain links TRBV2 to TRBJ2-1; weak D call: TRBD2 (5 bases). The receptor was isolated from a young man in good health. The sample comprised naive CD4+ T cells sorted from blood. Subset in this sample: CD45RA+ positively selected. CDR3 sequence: CASSATPGLTFGNEQFF. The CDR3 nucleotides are TGTGCCAGCAGTGCGACGCCCGGACTGACCTTCGGGAATGAGCAGTTCTTC.